This passage covers 13 T cell receptor beta chains from one sample sequenced in a study of OX40 agonist ivuxolimab in advanced cancers. Repertoires were generated with immunoSEQ multiplex PCR, while TCRdb's copy carries only in-frame clones and drops some. The repertoire has tens of thousands of clones, approximately 83% of them found once; the top ten carry about an eighth. Sequenced here: CD4+ or CD8+ T cells sorted from blood, sampled in a trial of the OX40 agonist ivuxolimab. The receptors come from an adult with an advanced solid tumor such as melanoma, head and neck, liver or kidney cancer.

This rearrangement joins TRBV13 to TRBJ1-4; TRBD1 matches 7 bases. J lost 4 bases, V lost 5 bases, and 4 bases had no gene match. The germline V gene has CDR1 PRHDT and CDR2 FYEKMQ (reference sequence). The CDR3 has 14 residues. CDR3 loop: CASSETGDNEKLFF. The DNA for the CDR3 is TGTGCCAGCAGCGAAACAGGGGATAATGAAAAACTGTTTTTT.

The chain employs TRBV6-5 and TRBJ1-1; D is ambiguous. V lost 6 bases to trimming and J lost 0 bases, with 11 bases between them. The CDR3 loop spans 14 amino acids. The germline V gene encodes CDR1 MNHEY and CDR2 SVGAGI. The CDR3 protein is CASSHEELNTEAFF. The CDR3 region has the DNA TGTGCCAGCAGCCACGAAGAGCTGAACACTGAAGCTTTCTTT.

The chain recombines TRBV4-3 with TRBJ2-5, with 16 bases lining up with TRBD2. CDR1 and CDR2 (germline): LGHNA, YSLEER. The CDR3 spans 18 residues. Trimming removed 3 bases from V and 2 bases from J; junction bases left unmatched: 6. This CDR3 reads CASSQRGLAGGLQETQYF. The CDR3 DNA sequence: TGCGCCAGCAGCCAGCGGGGACTAGCGGGGGGGTTACAAGAGACCCAGTACTTC.

This clone was seen more than once but under ten times. The rearrangement joins TRBV9 to TRBJ1-1; no clear D. The ends were cut back, 0 bases at V and 2 bases at J, with 8 bases in the middle. Germline CDR1 is SGDLS and CDR2 is YYNGEE. The length of the CDR3 is 14 residues. The CDR3 reads CASSVVGFNTEAFF. CDR3 nucleotides: TGTGCCAGCAGCGTAGTTGGTTTCAACACTGAAGCTTTCTTT.

The genes are TRBV4-3 and TRBJ2-7; D call uncertain. Trimming cost V 1 base and J 1 base, with 8 bases left between them. The CDR3 totals 14 residues. In germline, CDR1 is LGHNA, CDR2 YSLEER. The CDR3 nucleotides read TGCGCCAGCAGCCAAGTTCGGCAGTCCTACGAGCAGTACTTC. Translated: CASSQVRQSYEQYF.

The genes are TRBV2 and TRBJ2-7, with 7 positions matching TRBD2. V lost 6 bases, J lost 2 bases, and 10 bases stayed unmatched. The CDR3 spans 15 residues. The germline V gene encodes CDR1 SNHLY and CDR2 FYNNEI. For the CDR3, the DNA is TGTGCCAGCAGGGTCAGGACTAGTGGGACCTACGAGCAGTACTTC. Its translation: CASRVRTSGTYEQYF.

The J gene is TRBJ2-2, the V gene TRBV4-1; D perhaps matches TRBD1 (5 bases). The CDR3 runs to 15 residues. CDR1 MGHRA and CDR2 YSYEKL come from the germline V gene. Trimming shortened V by 2 bases and J by 8 bases, and 15 bases separated the two germline ends. The CDR3 region is CASSQRRGLDGELFF. CDR3 in DNA: TGCGCCAGCAGCCAACGTAGGGGTCTTGATGGGGAGCTGTTTTTT.

The chain uses TRBV14 and TRBJ2-7; tentatively, D is TRBD1 or TRBD2 (5 bases each). V lost 4 bases to trimming and J lost 7 bases, with 20 bases between them. The CDR3 has 15 residues. Germline values: CDR1 SGHDN, CDR2 FVKESK. This chain's CDR3 is CASSPLVGEGLEQYF. DNA for the CDR3: TGTGCCAGCAGCCCACTAGTGGGTGAGGGGTTGGAGCAGTACTTC.

This chain connects TRBV7-2 to TRBJ1-1; maybe TRBD1 (6 bases). CDR1 and CDR2 from the germline V gene are SGHTA and FQGNSA. CDR3 length: 14 amino acids. V was trimmed by 4 bases and J by 3 bases, leaving 12 bases between them. CDR3 sequence reads: CASSSSTGYTEAFF. Written as DNA, the CDR3 is TGTGCCAGCAGCTCCTCGACAGGTTACACTGAAGCTTTCTTT.

Concerning this clone: Here the CDR3 omits its conserved ending phenylalanine or tryptophan, so a read error is the likely source. The chain recombines TRBV27 with TRBJ1-6, with D possibly TRBD1 on 6 matching bases. V was pared by 10 bases and J by 0 bases, with 10 bases between. Germline V gene lookup returns CDR1 MNHEY and CDR2 SMNVEV (reference sequence). The CDR3 is 14 amino acids. The CDR3 DNA reads TGTGCCAATGGACAGAGCTCCTATAATTCACCCCTCCACCTT. Translation gives CANGQSSYNSPLHL.

The rearrangement joins TRBV6-5 to TRBJ1-2; D is possibly TRBD1 (6 bases). Trimming removed 5 bases at V and 3 bases at J, with 13 bases between. CDR3 length: 14 residues. Germline-derived CDR1 and CDR2 are MNHEY and SVGAGI. As DNA, the CDR3 is TGTGCCAGCAGTACCCCGGGGGGCGACTATGGCTACACCTTC. This translates into CASSTPGGDYGYTF.

This sequence joins TRBV15 and TRBJ1-1, with D possibly matching TRBD1 (5 bases). CDR3 size: 13 residues. CDR1 LNHNV and CDR2 YYDKDF come from the germline V gene (reference sequence). With 7 bases removed from V and 4 bases from J, the gap between germline ends came to 13 bases. CDR3 in DNA: TGTGCCACCACCCCTGCAGGGTTCACTGAAGCTTTCTTT. Translating gives CATTPAGFTEAFF.

The rearrangement links TRBV28 to TRBJ2-1; no firm D call. The germline CDR1 and CDR2 sequences are MDHEN and SYDVKM. The CDR3 loop spans 14 amino acids. The germline V and J ends were trimmed by 3 bases and 4 bases, with 10 bases remaining between them. CDR3 DNA: TGTGCCAGCAGTTTGGGGTTTATGTACAATGAGCAGTTCTTC. Translated, it gives CASSLGFMYNEQFF.